Below, 30 T cell receptor beta chains from the same sample are listed, as sequenced in a study of blood T cell repertoires in COVID-19. Using immunoSEQ multiplex PCR, the repertoire was profiled, and TCRdb retains in-frame clones only, with some absent. The sample records tens of thousands of clones, less than 90% being singletons. Specimen: peripheral blood. All receptors come from a man in his fifties or sixties with acute or convalescent COVID-19.

The CDR3 region has the DNA TGTGCCAGCAGGGGGGACATCGCTGGGGCCAACGTCCTGACTTTC. Translating it yields CASRGDIAGANVLTF. The V call is TRBV2, the J call TRBJ2-6, with D perhaps matching TRBD1 (6 bases). The V gene's germline CDR1 is SNHLY and CDR2 FYNNEI. The CDR3 has 15 amino acids. Between the trimmed V and J ends, which lost 6 bases and 2 bases, there was a span of 11 bases.

The CDR3 nucleotides read TGTGCCAGCAGTTCAGACCAACAGGGGAACACTGAAGCTTTCTTT. Its translation: CASSSDQQGNTEAFF. The V and J genes are TRBV2 and TRBJ1-1; D is possibly TRBD1 (6 bases). The CDR3 contains 15 residues. V was trimmed by 5 bases and J by 1 base, leaving 14 bases between them. CDR1 is SNHLY and CDR2 is FYNNEI in the germline V gene.

V gene TRBV16 combines with J gene TRBJ1-1, with D tentatively TRBD1 (5 bases). This CDR3 is built from 14 residues. Germline V lookup: CDR1 KGHSY, CDR2 FQNENV. V was clipped by 2 bases and J by 0 bases, with 7 bases between them. The CDR3 nucleotides are TGTGCCAGCAGCCAAAACAGGATGAACACTGAAGCTTTCTTT. Translation gives CASSQNRMNTEAFF.

The chain joins TRBV7-9 to TRBJ2-5; D is possibly TRBD1 (5 bases). The CDR3 is 14 residues long. The V end was cut by 6 bases, the J end by 2 bases, with 13 bases between. CDR1 is SEHNR and CDR2 is FQNEAQ in the germline V gene (reference sequence). CDR3: CASSRSQGQETQYF. The CDR3, as DNA: TGTGCCAGCAGTCGGAGTCAGGGACAAGAGACCCAGTACTTC. The full variable domain, completed using reference TRBV7-9 and TRBJ2-5, is DTGVSQNPRHKITKRGQNVTFRCDPISEHNRLYWYRQTLGQGPEFLTYFQNEAQLEKSRLLSDRFSAERPKGSFSTLEIQRTEQGDSAMYLCASSRSQGQETQYFGPGTRLLVL.

The chain carries TRBV5-6 and TRBJ1-6; TRBD1 agrees at 8 bases. The ends lost 0 bases at V and 10 bases at J; junction bases unmatched: 6. Germline V gene data show CDR1 as SGHDT and CDR2 as YYEEEE. CDR3 length: 15 amino acids. The CDR3 loop reads CASSLETGVQSPLHF. CDR3 nucleotide sequence: TGTGCCAGCAGCTTGGAGACAGGGGTCCAGTCACCCCTCCACTTT.

The gene calls are TRBV5-4 and TRBJ2-1, with 11 bases matching TRBD2. Germline V CDR1 and CDR2: SGHNT, YYREEE (reference sequence). This CDR3 comprises 15 residues. Trimming took 4 bases from V and 7 from J; bases not matched to a gene: 7. This chain's CDR3 is CASSTGTSGFNEQFF. Written as DNA, the CDR3 is TGTGCCAGCAGCACCGGGACTAGCGGCTTTAATGAGCAGTTCTTC.

A remark on this clone: One end of the junction fails to match germline, which may point to a read error. The chain is built from TRBV3-1 (or the pseudogene TRBV3-2) and TRBJ1-5; TRBD1 is a possible D gene (6 bases). The CDR3 is made up of 13 amino acids. Germline V gives CDR1 LGHDT, CDR2 YNNKEL (reference sequence). The CDR3 loop is CASSQDQGRTVIF. DNA for the CDR3: TGTGCCAGCAGCCAAGATCAGGGGCGGACGGTGATCTTT.

This sequence joins TRBV19 and TRBJ2-5; 11 bases align to TRBD2. This CDR3 comprises 13 residues. Germline CDR1 LNHDA, CDR2 SQIVND (reference sequence). Trimming at V came to 9 bases and at J to 3 bases, leaving 3 bases not matched to a gene. CDR3 in amino acids: CASGTSGKETQYF. CDR3 nucleotide sequence: TGTGCCAGCGGGACTAGCGGCAAAGAGACCCAGTACTTC.

The chain carries TRBV9 and TRBJ2-2; 7 bases fit TRBD1. This CDR3 has 16 residues. Germline V gives CDR1 SGDLS, CDR2 YYNGEE. The J segment lost 1 base and the V segment lost 4 bases, leaving 7 bases of the junction unmatched. In DNA form, the CDR3 reads TGTGCCAGCAGCCCGTACCGGGACAGGAACACCGGGGAGCTGTTTTTT. It is translated as CASSPYRDRNTGELFF.

The J gene is TRBJ2-7, the V gene TRBV12-3 or TRBV12-4, with a tentative D call TRBD2 (5 bases). V lost 3 bases and J 1 base, leaving 7 bases between the germline ends. The CDR3 has 13 residues. This CDR3 is CASSLEDSYEQYF. The CDR3 region has the DNA TGTGCCAGCAGTTTGGAGGATTCCTACGAGCAGTACTTC.

In its sample, this clone was seen a few times. The chain employs TRBV7-2 and TRBJ2-3; D is ambiguous. Trimming removed 1 base from V and 1 base from J, with 9 bases in between. The germline CDR1 and CDR2 sequences are SGHTA and FQGNSA. The CDR3 loop spans 15 amino acids. CDR3 protein: CASSLEHSRTDTQYF. For the CDR3, the DNA is TGTGCCAGCAGCTTAGAGCACAGTCGCACAGATACGCAGTATTTT. The complete variable domain, with remaining parts taken from reference TRBV7-2 and TRBJ2-3, reads GAGVSQSPSNKVTEKGKDVELRCDPISGHTALYWYRQSLGQGLEFLIYFQGNSAPDKSGLPSDRFSAERTGGSVSTLTIQRTQQEDSAVYLCASSLEHSRTDTQYFGPGTRLTVL.

This clone was counted a few times. The V and J genes are TRBV5-1 and TRBJ1-5; weak D call: TRBD1 (5 bases). V lost 2 bases to trimming and J lost 3 bases, with 15 bases between them. The CDR3 contains 16 residues. The germline gives CDR1 SGHRS, CDR2 YFSETQ. CDR3 sequence: CASSFTGARSNQPQHF. DNA of the CDR3: TGCGCCAGCAGCTTCACAGGAGCCCGATCCAATCAGCCCCAGCATTTT.

The chain links TRBV19 to TRBJ2-7; TRBD1 matches 9 bases. The CDR3 covers 14 residues. J lost 2 bases, V lost 6 bases, and 5 bases had no gene match. Germline assignment: CDR1 LNHDA and CDR2 SQIVND (reference sequence). CDR3 sequence: CASRPGQGAYEQYF. CDR3 in DNA: TGTGCCAGTAGACCGGGACAGGGCGCCTACGAGCAGTACTTC.

The chain combines TRBV29-1 with TRBJ2-7; 9 bases match TRBD2. Trimming removed 2 bases from V and 3 bases from J; junction bases left unmatched: 11. This CDR3 comprises 16 residues. Germline loops: CDR1 SQVTM, CDR2 ANQGSEA. The CDR3 nucleotides are TGCAGCGTTGAACCCTCGATAGCGGGAGCGTTCTACGAGCAGTACTTC. This translates into CSVEPSIAGAFYEQYF.

The J gene is TRBJ2-1, the V gene TRBV28; TRBD2 aligns across 11 bases. Germline assignment: CDR1 MDHEN and CDR2 SYDVKM. V gave up 3 bases and J gave up 7 bases; unmatched junction bases: 5. The CDR3 covers 15 residues. The CDR3 coding sequence is TGTGCCAGCAGTTTGCTAGCGGGAGGTAGGAATGAGCAGTTCTTC. This encodes CASSLLAGGRNEQFF.

V is TRBV4-3 and J is TRBJ1-5, with unresolved D. Between the trimmed V and J ends, which lost 1 base and 4 bases, there was a span of 20 bases. CDR3 length equals 18 residues. Germline V gene sequence: CDR1 LGHNA, CDR2 YSLEER. The CDR3 DNA is TGCGCCAGCAGCCAAGGAGGTTGGAGTCAGAACGTTAATCAGCCCCAGCATTTT. Protein sequence: CASSQGGWSQNVNQPQHF.

V is TRBV7-2 and J is TRBJ1-6, with 8 bases that match TRBD1. Germline lookup yields CDR1 SGHTA and CDR2 FQGNSA. The CDR3 runs to 15 residues. Trimming removed 2 bases from V and 6 bases from J; junction bases left unmatched: 3. DNA for the CDR3: TGTGCCAGCAGCTTAATCACAGGGGGTAATTCACCCCTCCACTTT. Protein product: CASSLITGGNSPLHF.

The CDR3 loop is CASSQEIRGRGGEAFF. CDR3 in DNA: TGTGCCAGCAGCCAGGAGATCAGGGGGCGAGGGGGAGAAGCTTTCTTT. The chain has TRBV3-1 (or the pseudogene TRBV3-2) and TRBJ1-1, with 8 bases lining up with TRBD1. With V trimmed by 3 bases and J by 8 bases, 14 bases remained unmatched. This CDR3 has 16 residues. CDR1 and CDR2 (germline): LGHDT, YNNKEL (reference sequence).

This rearrangement joins TRBV24-1 to TRBJ2-1, with TRBD2 matching 14 bases. CDR3 length: 19 amino acids. With V trimmed by 3 bases and J by 0 bases, 6 bases remained unmatched. Germline V gene data show CDR1 as KGHDR and CDR2 as SFDVKD. This CDR3 reads CATSDNRLAGGSSYNEQFF. The CDR3 DNA reads TGTGCCACCAGTGATAACCGACTAGCGGGGGGGAGCTCCTACAATGAGCAGTTCTTC.

This clone was detected once. V usage is TRBV5-6 and J usage is TRBJ1-1; 7 bases are a match to TRBD1. Germline V gene lookup returns CDR1 SGHDT and CDR2 YYEEEE. V lost 4 bases, J lost 6 bases, and 9 bases stayed unmatched. There are 14 residues in the CDR3. The CDR3, as DNA: TGTGCCAGCAGCGCTACAGGGGTGGTGGCTGAAGCTTTCTTT. Residues: CASSATGVVAEAFF. Looking up the rest from reference TRBV5-6 and TRBJ1-1 gives the full variable domain: DAGVTQSPTHLIKTRGQQVTLRCSPKSGHDTVSWYQQALGQGPQFIFQYYEEEERQRGNFPDRFSGHQFPNYSSELNVNALLLGDSALYLCASSATGVVAEAFFGQGTRLTVV.

The V gene is TRBV9, the J gene TRBJ1-5; the match to TRBD1 covers 8 bases. Germline V CDR1 and CDR2: SGDLS, YYNGEE. This CDR3 is built from 15 residues. With V trimmed by 0 bases and J by 1 base, 0 bases remained unmatched. The CDR3 coding sequence is TGTGCCAGCAGCGTAGGACAGGGGAGCAATCAGCCCCAGCATTTT. Protein sequence: CASSVGQGSNQPQHF. The variable domain in full, with the rest retrieved from reference TRBV9 and TRBJ1-5, is DSGVTQTPKHLITATGQRVTLRCSPRSGDLSVYWYQQSLDQGLQFLIQYYNGEERAKGNILERFSAQQFPDLHSELNLSSLELGDSALYFCASSVGQGSNQPQHFGDGTRLSIL.

This clone was seen only once. As DNA, the CDR3 is TGTGCCAGCAGTTACTCGGTAGAGGGGAACACTGAAGCTTTCTTT. Amino acid sequence: CASSYSVEGNTEAFF. This chain joins TRBV6-5 and TRBJ1-1; unclear D gene. V lost 0 bases and J lost 1, with 9 bases in between. Germline V gene lookup returns CDR1 MNHEY and CDR2 SVGAGI. This CDR3 spans 15 amino acids.

This clone appeared once. This chain uses TRBV6-5 with TRBJ1-5; D is unresolved. Trimming removed 6 bases from V and 4 bases from J, with 10 bases in between. The CDR3 has 13 residues. CDR1 is MNHEY and CDR2 is SVGAGI in the germline V gene. The CDR3 DNA is TGTGCCAGCAGACTAGACGGGAATCAGCCCCAGCATTTT. Protein sequence: CASRLDGNQPQHF.

The chain couples TRBV6-4 to TRBJ2-1, with 8 bases lining up with TRBD2. The junction had 8 bases not matched to a gene; V was cut back by 0 bases and J by 7 bases. The CDR3 loop spans 16 amino acids. Germline assignment: CDR1 MRHNA and CDR2 SNTAGT. The CDR3 DNA sequence: TGTGCCAGCAGTGACTCGTTCGGGGGGGCGAGGAATGAGCAGTTCTTC. It yields the protein CASSDSFGGARNEQFF.

The rearrangement joins TRBV18 to TRBJ1-3; D may be TRBD1 (5 bases). CDR3 length equals 15 residues. Trimming stripped 5 bases from V and 0 bases from J, with 11 bases between. Germline V gene sequence: CDR1 KGHSH, CDR2 LQKENI. In DNA form, the CDR3 reads TGTGCCAGCTCAGGCGACAGATCCTCTGGAAACACCATATATTTT. Translated: CASSGDRSSGNTIYF.

The chain joins TRBV11-3 to TRBJ2-3, with a possible D match to TRBD1 (5 bases). Germline CDR1 reads SGHNT; CDR2 reads YENEEA. Trimming stripped 5 bases from V and 4 bases from J, with 10 bases between. This CDR3 contains 13 residues. The DNA for the CDR3 is TGTGCCAGCAGCCAAACCAGGGCAGATACGCAGTATTTT. Translating it yields CASSQTRADTQYF.

V gene TRBV19 combines with J gene TRBJ2-2; D is possibly TRBD1 (6 bases). Germline V gene lookup returns CDR1 LNHDA and CDR2 SQIVND (reference sequence). V shed 3 bases and J shed 3 bases, with 8 bases lying between them. This CDR3 comprises 14 residues. Here the CDR3 DNA reads TGTGCCAGTAGTATGGGGGCTCACACCGGGGAGCTGTTTTTT. Translated: CASSMGAHTGELFF.

V gene TRBV21-1 combines with J gene TRBJ2-1; TRBD1, the table's D call, lacks a check against the DNA. TRBV21-1 is a pseudogene segment. The CDR3 consists of 14 residues. Here the CDR3 DNA reads TGTGCCAGCGCCGGGATTCGAGGGGGCGATGAGCAGTTCTTC. Protein: CASAGIRGGDEQFF.

The chain combines TRBV10-3 with TRBJ2-2, with D unresolved. V gave up 8 bases and J gave up 0 bases, with 7 bases separating them. There are 13 residues in the CDR3. CDR1 is ENHRY, CDR2 SYGVKD, per germline. CDR3 DNA sequence: TGTGCCATCCAGGTTCCGAACACCGGGGAGCTGTTTTTT. Its protein is CAIQVPNTGELFF.

In DNA, the CDR3 is TGTGCCAGCAGTTTAAGGGCGGGACTAGCGGGATTCACAGATACGCAGTATTTT. Translation: CASSLRAGLAGFTDTQYF. This chain links TRBV27 with TRBJ2-3; 13 nucleotides agree with TRBD2. CDR1 is MNHEY and CDR2 is SMNVEV in the germline V gene (reference sequence). This CDR3 has 18 residues. With 2 bases clipped from V and 2 bases from J, the junction kept 7 bases outside the gene matches.